Following are 5 T cell receptor beta chains from one sample sequenced in a study of blood T cell repertoires in COVID-19 (dated by TCRdb to the early 2020s). Libraries were prepared through the immunoSEQ multiplex PCR assay. The table comes from immuneACCESS by way of TCRdb, which keeps in-frame sequences with V and J called. Part of the clones is missing from these tables; in studies checked, under half for an unresolved V gene and the rest for unknown reasons. The sample table records some 66,000 clones; roughly nine tenths of these occur just once. The ten largest make up about 6.8% of the sample. The sequencing input was peripheral blood. Receptors originate from a human donor in a cohort sampled during active COVID-19.

The rearrangement joins TRBV5-1 to TRBJ2-3; 15 bases align to TRBD2. The CDR3 is 19 amino acids. Germline V lookup: CDR1 SGHRS, CDR2 YFSETQ. The ends lost 0 bases at V and 0 bases at J; junction bases unmatched: 5. The CDR3 is CASSLVGLAGGTSTDTQYF. CDR3 DNA: TGCGCCAGCAGCTTGGTGGGACTAGCGGGAGGAACTAGCACAGATACGCAGTATTTT.

This chain joins TRBV28 and TRBJ2-7, with 7 positions matching TRBD1. The germline gives CDR1 MDHEN, CDR2 SYDVKM. The ends lost 6 bases at V and 1 base at J; junction bases unmatched: 3. This CDR3 has 13 amino acids. CDR3 region: CASREQGSYEQYF. CDR3 coding DNA: TGTGCCAGCAGGGAACAGGGGTCCTACGAGCAGTACTTC.

The rearrangement joins TRBV2 to TRBJ2-5; 8 bases match TRBD1. Germline assignment: CDR1 SNHLY and CDR2 FYNNEI. This CDR3 is built from 13 residues. The V and J ends lost 6 bases and 3 bases, in that order; junction bases with no gene match: 3. CDR3 in amino acids: CASRGQGKETQYF. CDR3 bases: TGTGCCAGCAGAGGACAGGGAAAAGAGACCCAGTACTTC.

Only one count was recorded for this clone. This chain links TRBV3-1 (or the pseudogene TRBV3-2) with TRBJ2-4; 12 positions match TRBD1. Germline V gives CDR1 LGHDT, CDR2 YNNKEL (reference sequence). CDR3 size: 18 residues. V shed 4 bases, J shed 1 base, and the junction held 8 bases outside the gene matches. The CDR3 nucleotides read TGTGCCAGCAGCCTCCGGGACAGGGGGCGGGAGGCCAAAAACATTCAGTACTTC. This gives the protein CASSLRDRGREAKNIQYF.

V gene TRBV19 combines with J gene TRBJ2-1; unclear D gene. The CDR3 loop spans 16 amino acids. In germline, CDR1 is LNHDA, CDR2 SQIVND (reference sequence). V was trimmed by 10 bases and J by 3 bases, leaving 22 bases between them. The CDR3 loop is CATRPSRTVDYNEQFF. CDR3 DNA: TGTGCCACACGCCCAAGTAGAACCGTCGACTACAATGAGCAGTTCTTC.